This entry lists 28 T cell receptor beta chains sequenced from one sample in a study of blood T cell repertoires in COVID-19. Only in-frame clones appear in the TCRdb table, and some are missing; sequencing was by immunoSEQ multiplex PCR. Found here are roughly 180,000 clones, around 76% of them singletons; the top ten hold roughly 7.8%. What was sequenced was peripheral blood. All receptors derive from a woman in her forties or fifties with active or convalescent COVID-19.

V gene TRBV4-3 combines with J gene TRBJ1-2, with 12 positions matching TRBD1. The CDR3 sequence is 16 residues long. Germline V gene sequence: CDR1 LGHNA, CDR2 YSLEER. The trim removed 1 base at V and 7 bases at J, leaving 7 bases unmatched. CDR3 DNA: TGCGCCAGCAGCCAAGTTGGGACAGGGGGCTCAACTGGCTACACCTTC. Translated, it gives CASSQVGTGGSTGYTF.

CDR3 DNA: TGTGCCAGCAGCTTGATGGCGGGAACAGATACGCAGTATTTT. Encoded protein: CASSLMAGTDTQYF. This sequence joins TRBV11-2 and TRBJ2-3, with D maybe TRBD2 (6 bases). Trimming stripped 3 bases from V and 3 bases from J, with 10 bases between. Germline V gene sequence: CDR1 SGHAT, CDR2 FQNNGV. This CDR3 spans 14 amino acids.

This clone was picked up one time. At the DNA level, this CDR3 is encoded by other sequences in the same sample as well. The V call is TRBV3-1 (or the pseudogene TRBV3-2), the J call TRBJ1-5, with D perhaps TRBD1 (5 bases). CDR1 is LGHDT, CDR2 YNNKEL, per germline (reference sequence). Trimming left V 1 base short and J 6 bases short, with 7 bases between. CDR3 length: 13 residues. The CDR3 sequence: CASSQGGPQPQHF. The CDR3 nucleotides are TGTGCCAGCAGCCAAGGGGGCCCTCAGCCCCAGCATTTT.

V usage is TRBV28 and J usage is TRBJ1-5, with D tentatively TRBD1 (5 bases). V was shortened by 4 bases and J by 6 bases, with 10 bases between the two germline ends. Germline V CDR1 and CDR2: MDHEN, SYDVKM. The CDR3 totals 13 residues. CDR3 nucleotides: TGTGCCAGCAGTTCCCTCAGGGTTCAGCCCCAGCATTTT. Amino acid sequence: CASSSLRVQPQHF.

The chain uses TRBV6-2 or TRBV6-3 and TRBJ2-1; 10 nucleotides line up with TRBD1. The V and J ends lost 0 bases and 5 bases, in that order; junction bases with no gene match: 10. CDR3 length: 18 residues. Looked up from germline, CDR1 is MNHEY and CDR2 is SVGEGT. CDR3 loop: CASSYSKWDRGRNNEQFF. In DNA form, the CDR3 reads TGTGCCAGCAGTTACTCGAAGTGGGACAGGGGTAGGAACAATGAGCAGTTCTTC.

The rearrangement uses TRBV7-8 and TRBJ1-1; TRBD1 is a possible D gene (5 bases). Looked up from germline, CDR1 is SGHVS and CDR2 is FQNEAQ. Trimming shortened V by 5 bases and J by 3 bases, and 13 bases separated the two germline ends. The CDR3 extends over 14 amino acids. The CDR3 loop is CASSQRAGHTEAFF. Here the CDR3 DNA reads TGTGCCAGCAGCCAACGGGCAGGGCACACTGAAGCTTTCTTT.

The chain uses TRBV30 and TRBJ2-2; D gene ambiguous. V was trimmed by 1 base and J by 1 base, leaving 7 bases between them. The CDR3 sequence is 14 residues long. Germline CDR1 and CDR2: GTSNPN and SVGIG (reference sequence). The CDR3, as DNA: TGTGCCTGGAGTGCAAACAGGAACACCGGGGAGCTGTTTTTT. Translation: CAWSANRNTGELFF.

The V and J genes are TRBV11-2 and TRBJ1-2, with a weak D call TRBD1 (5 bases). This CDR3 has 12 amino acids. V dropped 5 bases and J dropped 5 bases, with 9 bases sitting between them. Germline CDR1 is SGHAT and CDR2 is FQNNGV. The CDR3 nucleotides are TGTGCCAGCAGCCAGACAGTTTATGGCTACACCTTC. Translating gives CASSQTVYGYTF.

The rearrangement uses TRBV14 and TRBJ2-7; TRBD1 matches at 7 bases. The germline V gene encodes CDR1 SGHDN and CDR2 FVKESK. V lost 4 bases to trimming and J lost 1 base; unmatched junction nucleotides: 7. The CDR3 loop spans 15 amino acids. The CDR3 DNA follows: TGTGCCAGCAGCCCACAGGGGATAAGGTCCTACGAGCAGTACTTC. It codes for CASSPQGIRSYEQYF. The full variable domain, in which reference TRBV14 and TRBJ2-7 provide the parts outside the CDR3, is EAGVTQFPSHSVIEKGQTVTLRCDPISGHDNLYWYRRVMGKEIKFLLHFVKESKQDESGMPNNRFLAERTGGTYSTLKVQPAELEDSGVYFCASSPQGIRSYEQYFGPGTRLTVT.

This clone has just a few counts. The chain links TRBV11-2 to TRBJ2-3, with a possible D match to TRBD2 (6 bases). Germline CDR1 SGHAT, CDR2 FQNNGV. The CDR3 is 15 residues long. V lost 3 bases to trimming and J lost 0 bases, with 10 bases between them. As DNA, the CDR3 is TGTGCCAGCAGCTTTAGCGGACTTAGCACAGATACGCAGTATTTT. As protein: CASSFSGLSTDTQYF.

CDR3: CASSLARAQPQHF. For the CDR3, the DNA is TGTGCCAGCAGTTTGGCGAGGGCTCAGCCCCAGCATTTT. The chain joins TRBV27 to TRBJ1-5, with D unresolved. The CDR3 covers 13 residues. Trimming removed 3 bases from V and 6 bases from J, with 9 bases in between. The germline V gene has CDR1 MNHEY and CDR2 SMNVEV (reference sequence).

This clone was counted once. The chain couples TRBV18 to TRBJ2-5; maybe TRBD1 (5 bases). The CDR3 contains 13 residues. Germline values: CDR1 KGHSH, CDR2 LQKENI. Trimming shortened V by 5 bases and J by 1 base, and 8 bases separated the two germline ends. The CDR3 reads CASSDSFQETQYF. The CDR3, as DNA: TGTGCCAGCTCAGACAGTTTCCAAGAGACCCAGTACTTC.

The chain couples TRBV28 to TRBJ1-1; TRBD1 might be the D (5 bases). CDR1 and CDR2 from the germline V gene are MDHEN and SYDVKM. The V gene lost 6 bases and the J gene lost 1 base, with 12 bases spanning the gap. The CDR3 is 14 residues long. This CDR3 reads CASRQALPNTEAFF. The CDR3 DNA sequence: TGTGCCAGCAGACAGGCGCTCCCGAACACTGAAGCTTTCTTT.

CDR3 amino acids: CASSTIAGGPSGELFF. The DNA for the CDR3 is TGTGCCAGCAGCACAATAGCGGGGGGGCCTTCCGGGGAGCTGTTTTTT. V gene TRBV11-2 combines with J gene TRBJ2-2; 11 nucleotides line up with TRBD2. Germline V gene sequence: CDR1 SGHAT, CDR2 FQNNGV. V dropped 5 bases and J dropped 6; count of bases not matched to a gene: 8. This CDR3 contains 16 residues.

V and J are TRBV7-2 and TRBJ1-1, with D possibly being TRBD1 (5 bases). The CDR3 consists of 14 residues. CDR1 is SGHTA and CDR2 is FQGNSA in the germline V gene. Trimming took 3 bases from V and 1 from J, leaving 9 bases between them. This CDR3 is CASSLMGGNTEAFF. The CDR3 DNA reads TGTGCCAGCAGCTTGATGGGGGGGAACACTGAAGCTTTCTTT.

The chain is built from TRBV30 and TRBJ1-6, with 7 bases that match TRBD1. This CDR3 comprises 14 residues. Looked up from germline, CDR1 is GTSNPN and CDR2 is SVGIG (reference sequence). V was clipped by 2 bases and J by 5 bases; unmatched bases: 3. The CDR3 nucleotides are TGTGCCTGGAGTATCGGACAGGATAATTCACCCCTCCACTTT. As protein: CAWSIGQDNSPLHF.

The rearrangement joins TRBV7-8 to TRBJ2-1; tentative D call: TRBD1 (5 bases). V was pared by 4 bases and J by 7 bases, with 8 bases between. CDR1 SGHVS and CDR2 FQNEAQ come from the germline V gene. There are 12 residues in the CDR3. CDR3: CASSSQGNEQFF. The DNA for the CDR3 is TGTGCCAGCAGCTCCCAGGGTAATGAGCAGTTCTTC.

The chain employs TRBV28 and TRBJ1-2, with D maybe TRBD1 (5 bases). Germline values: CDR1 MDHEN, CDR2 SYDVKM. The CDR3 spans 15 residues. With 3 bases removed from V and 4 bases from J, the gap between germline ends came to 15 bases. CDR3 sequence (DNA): TGTGCCAGCAGTTTCCCGAAGTGGGGCGGCTATGGCTACACCTTC. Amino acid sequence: CASSFPKWGGYGYTF.

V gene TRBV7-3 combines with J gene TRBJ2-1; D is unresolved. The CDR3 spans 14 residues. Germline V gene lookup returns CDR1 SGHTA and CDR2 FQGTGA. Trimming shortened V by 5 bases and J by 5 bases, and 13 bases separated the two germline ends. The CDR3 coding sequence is TGTGCCAGCAGCGATCGGAGAAGCAACAATGAGCAGTTCTTC. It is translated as CASSDRRSNNEQFF.

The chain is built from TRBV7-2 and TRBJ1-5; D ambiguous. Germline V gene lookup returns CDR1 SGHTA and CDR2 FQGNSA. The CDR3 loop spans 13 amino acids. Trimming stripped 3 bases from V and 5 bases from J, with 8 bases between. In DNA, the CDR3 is TGTGCCAGCAGCTTTGGCAGCGATCAGCCCCAGCATTTT. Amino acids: CASSFGSDQPQHF.

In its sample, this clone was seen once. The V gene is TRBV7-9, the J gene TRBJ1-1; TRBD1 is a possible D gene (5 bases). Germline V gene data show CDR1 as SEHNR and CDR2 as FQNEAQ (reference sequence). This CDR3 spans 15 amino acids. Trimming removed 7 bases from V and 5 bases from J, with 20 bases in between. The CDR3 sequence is CASTLLAGGGTEAFF. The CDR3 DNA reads TGTGCCAGCACCCTTCTGGCCGGGGGTGGGACTGAAGCTTTCTTT.

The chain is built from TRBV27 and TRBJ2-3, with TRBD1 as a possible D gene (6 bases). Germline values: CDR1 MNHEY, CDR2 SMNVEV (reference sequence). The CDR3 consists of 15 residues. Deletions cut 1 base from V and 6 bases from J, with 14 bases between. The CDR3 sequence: CASSLWGPDADTQYF. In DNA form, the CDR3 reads TGTGCCAGCAGTTTATGGGGGCCTGATGCGGATACGCAGTATTTT.

CDR3 in DNA: TGCGCCAGCAGCCGAAGGGGCACTGGGCTCGATAATTCACCCCTCCACTTT. Amino acids: CASSRRGTGLDNSPLHF. J is TRBJ1-6 and V is TRBV4-3; D is possibly TRBD1 (5 bases). Germline V gene data show CDR1 as LGHNA and CDR2 as YSLEER. The V end lost 4 bases, the J end lost 5 bases, and 18 bases lay between the germline ends. This CDR3 is built from 17 residues.

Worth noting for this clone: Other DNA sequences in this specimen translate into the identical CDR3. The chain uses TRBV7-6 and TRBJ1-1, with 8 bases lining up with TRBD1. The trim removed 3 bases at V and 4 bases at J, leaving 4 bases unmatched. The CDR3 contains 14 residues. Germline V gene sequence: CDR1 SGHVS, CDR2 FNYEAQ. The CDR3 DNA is TGTGCCAGCAGCTTGGGACAGGCGGGCACTGAAGCTTTCTTT. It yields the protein CASSLGQAGTEAFF. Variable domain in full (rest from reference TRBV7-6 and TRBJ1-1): GAGVSQSPRYKVTKRGQDVALRCDPISGHVSLYWYRQALGQGPEFLTYFNYEAQQDKSGLPNDRFSAERPEGSISTLTIQRTEQRDSAMYRCASSLGQAGTEAFFGQGTRLTVV.

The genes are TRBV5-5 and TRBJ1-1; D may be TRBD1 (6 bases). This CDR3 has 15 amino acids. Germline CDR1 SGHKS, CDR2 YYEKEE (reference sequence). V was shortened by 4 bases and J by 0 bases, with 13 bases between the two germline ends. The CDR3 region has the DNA TGTGCCAGCAGCGTAGACAGGACCTTGAACACTGAAGCTTTCTTT. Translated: CASSVDRTLNTEAFF.

This CDR3 is CASSLGTGSSYEQYF. CDR3 DNA sequence: TGTGCCAGCAGCCTGGGGACAGGTTCATCCTACGAGCAGTACTTC. V usage is TRBV27 and J usage is TRBJ2-7, with TRBD1 matching over 8 bases. The junction had 8 bases not matched to a gene; V was cut back by 6 bases and J by 1 base. CDR1 is MNHEY and CDR2 is SMNVEV in the germline V gene (reference sequence). CDR3 length: 15 residues.

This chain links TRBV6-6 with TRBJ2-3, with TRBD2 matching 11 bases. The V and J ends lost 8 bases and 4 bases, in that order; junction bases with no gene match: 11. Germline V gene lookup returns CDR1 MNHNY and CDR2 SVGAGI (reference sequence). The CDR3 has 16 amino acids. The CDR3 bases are TGTGCCAGCGGCCTCACTAGCGGGGGCTCGGCAGATACGCAGTATTTT. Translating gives CASGLTSGGSADTQYF.

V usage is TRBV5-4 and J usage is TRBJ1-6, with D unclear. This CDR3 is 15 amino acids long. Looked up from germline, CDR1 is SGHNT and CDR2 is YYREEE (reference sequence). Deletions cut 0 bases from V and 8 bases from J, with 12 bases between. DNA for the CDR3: TGTGCCAGCAGCTTGGAGAGTGCCCCATATTCACCCCTCCACTTT. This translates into CASSLESAPYSPLHF. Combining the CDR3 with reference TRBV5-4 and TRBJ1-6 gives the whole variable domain ETGVTQSPTHLIKTRGQQVTLRCSSQSGHNTVSWYQQALGQGPQFIFQYYREEENGRGNFPPRFSGLQFPNYSSELNVNALELDDSALYLCASSLESAPYSPLHFGNGTRLTVT.